Each of the 13 T cell receptor beta chains below was sequenced from the same sample in a study of blood T cell repertoires in COVID-19. Produced via immunoSEQ multiplex PCR; TCRdb's table is partial and in-frame only. Here the sample spans tens of thousands of clones, 80% to 95% being singletons. Sequenced input: peripheral blood. The receptor source for this set is a human donor in a cohort sampled during active COVID-19.

This sequence joins TRBV5-4 and TRBJ1-3; no clear D. The CDR3 length is 13 residues. Looked up from germline, CDR1 is SGHNT and CDR2 is YYREEE (reference sequence). V was clipped by 0 bases and J by 3 bases, with 4 bases between them. CDR3 sequence reads: CASSLVSGNTIYF. CDR3 coding DNA: TGTGCCAGCAGCTTGGTCAGTGGAAACACCATATATTTT.

This rearrangement joins TRBV6-5 to TRBJ2-2; 7 bases fit TRBD2. Trimming removed 4 bases from V and 2 bases from J; junction bases left unmatched: 1. The germline V gene encodes CDR1 MNHEY and CDR2 SVGAGI. The CDR3 runs 14 residues. The CDR3 region has the DNA TGTGCCAGCAGTTGGGAGGGCAACACCGGGGAGCTGTTTTTT. The encoded protein is CASSWEGNTGELFF.

The chain carries TRBV28 and TRBJ2-7; maybe TRBD2 (6 bases). This CDR3 is 13 amino acids long. Germline assignment: CDR1 MDHEN and CDR2 SYDVKM. Trimming removed 8 bases at V and 5 bases at J, with 16 bases between. CDR3 in DNA: TGTGCCAGCGTGGAGGGTGTACAAAACGAGCAGTACTTC. Its protein product is CASVEGVQNEQYF. Together with reference TRBV28 and TRBJ2-7, the CDR3 gives the full variable domain: DVKVTQSSRYLVKRTGEKVFLECVQDMDHENMFWYRQDPGLGLRLIYFSYDVKMKEKGDIPEGYSVSREKKERFSLILESASTNQTSMYLCASVEGVQNEQYFGPGTRLTVT.

CDR3 coding DNA: TGTGCCGTAAATACGGAGTCCACTTCACCCCTCCACTTT. This encodes CAVNTESTSPLHF. The genes are TRBV7-8 and TRBJ1-6; D is unresolved. V lost 11 bases and J 9 bases, leaving 17 bases between the germline ends. The CDR3 has 13 amino acids. The V gene's germline CDR1 is SGHVS and CDR2 FQNEAQ.

The V and J genes are TRBV30 and TRBJ2-7; perhaps TRBD1 as D (5 bases). This CDR3 contains 13 residues. Trimming left V 3 bases short and J 9 bases short, with 18 bases between. Germline V CDR1 and CDR2: GTSNPN, SVGIG (reference sequence). The CDR3 DNA is TGTGCCTGGAGCGCAGACAGAGTTGGTAGGCAGTACTTC. This sequence encodes CAWSADRVGRQYF.

The V and J genes are TRBV5-1 and TRBJ1-6; D ambiguous. Germline values: CDR1 SGHRS, CDR2 YFSETQ. The V gene lost 4 bases and the J gene lost 0 bases, with 11 bases spanning the gap. The CDR3 is made up of 16 amino acids. CDR3 residues: CASSTDGSSYNSPLHF. The CDR3 DNA sequence: TGCGCCAGCAGCACTGACGGGAGCTCCTATAATTCACCCCTCCACTTT.

The chain combines TRBV4-3 with TRBJ1-3, with no clear D. V was pared by 0 bases and J by 2 bases, with 14 bases between. In germline, CDR1 is LGHNA, CDR2 YSLEER. This CDR3 comprises 17 residues. The chain's CDR3 is CASSQEWPATTGNTIYF. The CDR3 coding sequence is TGCGCCAGCAGCCAAGAGTGGCCGGCGACAACTGGAAACACCATATATTTT.

The chain joins TRBV11-1 to TRBJ2-1; 11 nucleotides line up with TRBD2. The germline V gene encodes CDR1 SGHAT and CDR2 FQDESV (reference sequence). The junction had 8 bases not matched to a gene; V was cut back by 4 bases and J by 9 bases. The CDR3 is made up of 15 amino acids. CDR3 sequence reads: CASSSIAGGIGEQFF. The CDR3 DNA is TGTGCCAGCAGCTCCATAGCGGGAGGGATCGGTGAGCAGTTCTTC.

The gene calls are TRBV7-9 and TRBJ2-1, with 11 bases aligning to TRBD2. The junction had 2 bases not matched to a gene; V was cut back by 3 bases and J by 7 bases. This CDR3 has 14 residues. Germline assignment: CDR1 SEHNR and CDR2 FQNEAQ (reference sequence). CDR3 in amino acids: CASSFGTSGNEQFF. CDR3 sequence (DNA): TGTGCCAGCAGCTTCGGGACTAGCGGTAATGAGCAGTTCTTC.

This chain uses TRBV11-2 with TRBJ2-2, with 7 bases aligning to TRBD2. The germline V gene has CDR1 SGHAT and CDR2 FQNNGV. V shed 8 bases, J shed 3 bases, and the junction held 12 bases outside the gene matches. CDR3 size: 16 residues. The CDR3 region has the DNA TGTGCCAGCCGGTGGTGGGGGGGTCGTCACACCGGGGAGCTGTTTTTT. Its translation: CASRWWGGRHTGELFF. Complete variable domain (other parts from reference TRBV11-2 and TRBJ2-2): EAGVAQSPRYKIIEKRQSVAFWCNPISGHATLYWYQQILGQGPKLLIQFQNNGVVDDSQLPKDRFSAERLKGVDSTLKIQPAKLEDSAVYLCASRWWGGRHTGELFFGEGSRLTVL.

The J gene is TRBJ2-1, the V gene TRBV20-1, with a tentative D call TRBD1 (7 bases). The CDR3 is made up of 16 amino acids. Trimming took off 4 bases at V and 6 bases at J, with 22 bases between the two ends. The germline CDR1 and CDR2 sequences are DFQATT and SNEGSKA (reference sequence). CDR3: CSAIDRAKFGGNEQFF. In DNA form, the CDR3 reads TGCAGTGCTATTGACAGGGCTAAGTTCGGGGGCAATGAGCAGTTCTTC.

The V call is TRBV7-9, the J call TRBJ2-2, with TRBD1 identical over 11 bases. Losses at the gene ends were 4 bases for V and 7 bases for J; bases not matched to a gene: 2. This CDR3 comprises 14 residues. Per germline, CDR1 SEHNR and CDR2 FQNEAQ (reference sequence). In DNA, the CDR3 is TGTGCCAGCAGCTCGGGACAGGGGGACGGGGAGCTGTTTTTT. Translating it yields CASSSGQGDGELFF.

This chain uses TRBV5-1 with TRBJ2-7; TRBD1 is a possible D gene (6 bases). Germline V gene sequence: CDR1 SGHRS, CDR2 YFSETQ. This CDR3 has 15 residues. The V end lost 4 bases, the J end lost 5 bases, and 19 bases lay between the germline ends. The CDR3 bases are TGCGCCAGCAGCCCGCCGACAGGTAGAATCGACGAGCAGTACTTC. Residues: CASSPPTGRIDEQYF.